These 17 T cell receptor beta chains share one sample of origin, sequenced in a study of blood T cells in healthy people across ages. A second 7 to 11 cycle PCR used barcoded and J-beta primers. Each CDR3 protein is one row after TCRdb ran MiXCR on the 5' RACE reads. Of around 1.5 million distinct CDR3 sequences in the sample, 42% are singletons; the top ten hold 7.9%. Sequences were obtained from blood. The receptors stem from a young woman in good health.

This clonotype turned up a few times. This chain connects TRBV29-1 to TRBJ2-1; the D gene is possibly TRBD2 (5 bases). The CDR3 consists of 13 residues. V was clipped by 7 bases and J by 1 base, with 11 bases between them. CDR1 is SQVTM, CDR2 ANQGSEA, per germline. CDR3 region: CSAHPGSYNEQFF. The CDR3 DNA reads TGCAGCGCCCACCCGGGGTCCTACAATGAGCAGTTCTTC.

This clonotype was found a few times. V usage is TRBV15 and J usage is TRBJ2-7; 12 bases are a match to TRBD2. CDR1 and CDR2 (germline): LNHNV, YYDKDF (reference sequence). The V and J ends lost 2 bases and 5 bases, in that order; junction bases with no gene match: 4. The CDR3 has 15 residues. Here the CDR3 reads CATSRRLAGANEQYF. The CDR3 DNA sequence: TGTGCCACCAGCAGAAGACTAGCGGGAGCAAACGAGCAGTACTTC.

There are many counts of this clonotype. The CDR3 DNA sequence: TGTGCCAGCAGTTCCTCGCCGGTGAGCGGGGGCTGGGAGACCCAGTACTTC. Translation: CASSSSPVSGGWETQYF. This chain connects TRBV27 to TRBJ2-5, with 8 positions matching TRBD2. The CDR3 spans 17 residues. Germline V gene sequence: CDR1 MNHEY, CDR2 SMNVEV (reference sequence). Trimming at V came to 4 bases and at J to 5 bases, leaving 15 bases not matched to a gene.

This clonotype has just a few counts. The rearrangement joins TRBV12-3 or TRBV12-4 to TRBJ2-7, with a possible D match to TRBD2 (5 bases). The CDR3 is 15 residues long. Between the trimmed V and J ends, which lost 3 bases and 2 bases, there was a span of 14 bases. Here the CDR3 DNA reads TGTGCCAGCAGTTTCACTAGTGGTAAACCCTACGAGCAGTACTTC. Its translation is CASSFTSGKPYEQYF.

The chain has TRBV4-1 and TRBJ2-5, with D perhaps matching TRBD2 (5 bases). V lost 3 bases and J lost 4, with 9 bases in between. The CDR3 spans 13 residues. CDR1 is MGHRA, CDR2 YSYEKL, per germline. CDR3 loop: CASSHRAAETQYF. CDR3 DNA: TGCGCCAGCAGCCATCGAGCGGCAGAGACCCAGTACTTC.

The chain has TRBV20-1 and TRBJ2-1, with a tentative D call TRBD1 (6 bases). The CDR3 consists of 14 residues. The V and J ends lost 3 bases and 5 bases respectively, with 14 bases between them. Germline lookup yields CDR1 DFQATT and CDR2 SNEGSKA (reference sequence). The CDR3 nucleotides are TGCAGTGCTAGGTGGCCAGACAGGAACAATGAGCAGTTCTTC. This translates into CSARWPDRNNEQFF.

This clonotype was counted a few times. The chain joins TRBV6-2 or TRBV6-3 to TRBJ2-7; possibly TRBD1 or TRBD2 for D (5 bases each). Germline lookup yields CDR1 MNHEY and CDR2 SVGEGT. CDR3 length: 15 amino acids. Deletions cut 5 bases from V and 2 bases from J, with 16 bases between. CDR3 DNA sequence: TGTGCCAGCAGTGTGGGACCGGCCGGTCCCTACGAGCAGTACTTC. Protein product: CASSVGPAGPYEQYF.

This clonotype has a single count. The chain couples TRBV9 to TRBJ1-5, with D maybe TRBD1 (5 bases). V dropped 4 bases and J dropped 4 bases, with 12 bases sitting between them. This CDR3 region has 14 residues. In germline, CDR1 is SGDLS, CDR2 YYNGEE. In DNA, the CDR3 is TGTGCCAGCAGCTCAGGGAGGGGAAATCAGCCCCAGCATTTT. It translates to CASSSGRGNQPQHF.

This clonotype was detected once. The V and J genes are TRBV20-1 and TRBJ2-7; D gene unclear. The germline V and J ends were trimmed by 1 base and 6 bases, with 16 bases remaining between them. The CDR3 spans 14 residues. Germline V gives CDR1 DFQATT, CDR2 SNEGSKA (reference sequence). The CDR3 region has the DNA TGCAGTGCTAGAGCCGGACGAACCCATAGCGAGCAGTACTTC. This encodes CSARAGRTHSEQYF.

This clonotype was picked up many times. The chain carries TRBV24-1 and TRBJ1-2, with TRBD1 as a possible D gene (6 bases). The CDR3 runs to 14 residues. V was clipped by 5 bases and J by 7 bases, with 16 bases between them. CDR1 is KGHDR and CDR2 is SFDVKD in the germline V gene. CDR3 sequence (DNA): TGTGCCACCAGTGGGACAGCCACTAATAGTGGCTACACCTTC. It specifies CATSGTATNSGYTF.

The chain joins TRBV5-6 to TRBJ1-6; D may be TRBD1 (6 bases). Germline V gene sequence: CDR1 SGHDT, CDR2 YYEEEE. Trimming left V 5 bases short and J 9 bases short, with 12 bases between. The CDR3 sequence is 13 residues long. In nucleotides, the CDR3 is TGTGCCAGCAGACGATCACAGGGTTCACCCCTCCACTTT. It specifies CASRRSQGSPLHF.

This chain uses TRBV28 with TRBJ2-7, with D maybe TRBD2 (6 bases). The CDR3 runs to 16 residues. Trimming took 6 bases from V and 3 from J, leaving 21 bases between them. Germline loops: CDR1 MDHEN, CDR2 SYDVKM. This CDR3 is CASRQGGGGAVYEQYF. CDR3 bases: TGTGCCAGCAGACAAGGCGGCGGAGGGGCGGTCTACGAGCAGTACTTC.

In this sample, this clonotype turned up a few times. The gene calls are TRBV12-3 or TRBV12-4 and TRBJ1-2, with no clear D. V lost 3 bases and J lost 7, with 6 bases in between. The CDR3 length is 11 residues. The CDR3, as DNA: TGTGCCAGCAGTTTGGGTTTTGGCTACACCTTC. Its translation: CASSLGFGYTF.

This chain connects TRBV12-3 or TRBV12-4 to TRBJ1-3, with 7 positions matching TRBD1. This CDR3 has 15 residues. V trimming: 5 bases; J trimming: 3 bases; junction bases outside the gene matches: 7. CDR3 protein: CASSGDRVIGNTIYF. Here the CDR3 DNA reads TGTGCCAGCAGTGGAGACAGGGTGATTGGAAACACCATATATTTT.

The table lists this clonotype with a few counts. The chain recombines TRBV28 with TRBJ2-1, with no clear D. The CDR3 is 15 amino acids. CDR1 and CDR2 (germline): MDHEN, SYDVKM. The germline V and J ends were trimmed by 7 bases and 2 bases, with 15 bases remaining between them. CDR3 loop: CASTIGVRTYNEQFF. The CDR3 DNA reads TGTGCCAGCACCATTGGAGTCCGAACCTACAATGAGCAGTTCTTC.

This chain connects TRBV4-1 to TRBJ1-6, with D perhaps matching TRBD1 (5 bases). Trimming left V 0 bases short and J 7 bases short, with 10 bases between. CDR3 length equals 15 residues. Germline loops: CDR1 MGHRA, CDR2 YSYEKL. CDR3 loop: CASSQEMTANSPLHF. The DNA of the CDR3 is TGCGCCAGCAGCCAAGAAATGACAGCAAATTCACCCCTCCACTTT.

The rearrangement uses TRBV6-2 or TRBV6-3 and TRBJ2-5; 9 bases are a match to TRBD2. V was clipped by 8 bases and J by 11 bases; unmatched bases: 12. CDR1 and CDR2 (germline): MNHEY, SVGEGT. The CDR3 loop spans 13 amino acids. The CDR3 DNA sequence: TGTGCCAGCTCGCCGGGACTAGCCACTGAGCAGTACTTC. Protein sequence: CASSPGLATEQYF.